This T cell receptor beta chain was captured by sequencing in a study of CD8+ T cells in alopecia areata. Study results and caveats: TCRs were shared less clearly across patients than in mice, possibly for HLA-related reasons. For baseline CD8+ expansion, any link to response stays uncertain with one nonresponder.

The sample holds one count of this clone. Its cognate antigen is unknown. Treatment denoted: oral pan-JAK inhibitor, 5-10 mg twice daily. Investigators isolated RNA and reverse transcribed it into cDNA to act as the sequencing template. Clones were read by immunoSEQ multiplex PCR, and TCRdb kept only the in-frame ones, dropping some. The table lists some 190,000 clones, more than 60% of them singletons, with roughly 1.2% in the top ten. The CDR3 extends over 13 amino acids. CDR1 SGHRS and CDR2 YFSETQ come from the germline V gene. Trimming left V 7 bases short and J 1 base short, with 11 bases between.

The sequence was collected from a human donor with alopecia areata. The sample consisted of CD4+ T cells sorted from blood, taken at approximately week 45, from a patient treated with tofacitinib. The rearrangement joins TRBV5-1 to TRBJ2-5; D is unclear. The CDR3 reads CASSRTGQETQYF. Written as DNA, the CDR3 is TGCGCCAGCTCCAGGACGGGCCAAGAGACCCAGTACTTC.